In its sample, the clone carrying this TCR beta chain was seen a few times. The record originates from a study of T cells in Graves' hyperthyroidism and ophthalmopathy. Researchers amplified the TCR beta CDR3 regions from RNA transcripts. The HTBI primer set served for first-round RT-PCR of the TCR CDR3. TCRdb re-called the multiplex PCR reads with MiXCR, one entry per CDR3 protein. The sample records 700,000 or so distinct CDR3 sequences, around 17% being singletons. The CDR3 spans 14 residues. Looked up from germline, CDR1 is DFQATT and CDR2 is SNEGSKA (reference sequence). V was trimmed by 3 bases and J by 0 bases, leaving 11 bases between them.

Sequenced material: blood. This TCR was recovered from a man aged 18-30 years with Graves' hyperthyroidism. This rearrangement joins TRBV20-1 to TRBJ1-1, with D possibly matching TRBD1 (6 bases). In DNA form, the CDR3 reads TGCAGTGCTAGGGACAGCACAGTGAACACTGAAGCTTTCTTT. The encoded protein is CSARDSTVNTEAFF.